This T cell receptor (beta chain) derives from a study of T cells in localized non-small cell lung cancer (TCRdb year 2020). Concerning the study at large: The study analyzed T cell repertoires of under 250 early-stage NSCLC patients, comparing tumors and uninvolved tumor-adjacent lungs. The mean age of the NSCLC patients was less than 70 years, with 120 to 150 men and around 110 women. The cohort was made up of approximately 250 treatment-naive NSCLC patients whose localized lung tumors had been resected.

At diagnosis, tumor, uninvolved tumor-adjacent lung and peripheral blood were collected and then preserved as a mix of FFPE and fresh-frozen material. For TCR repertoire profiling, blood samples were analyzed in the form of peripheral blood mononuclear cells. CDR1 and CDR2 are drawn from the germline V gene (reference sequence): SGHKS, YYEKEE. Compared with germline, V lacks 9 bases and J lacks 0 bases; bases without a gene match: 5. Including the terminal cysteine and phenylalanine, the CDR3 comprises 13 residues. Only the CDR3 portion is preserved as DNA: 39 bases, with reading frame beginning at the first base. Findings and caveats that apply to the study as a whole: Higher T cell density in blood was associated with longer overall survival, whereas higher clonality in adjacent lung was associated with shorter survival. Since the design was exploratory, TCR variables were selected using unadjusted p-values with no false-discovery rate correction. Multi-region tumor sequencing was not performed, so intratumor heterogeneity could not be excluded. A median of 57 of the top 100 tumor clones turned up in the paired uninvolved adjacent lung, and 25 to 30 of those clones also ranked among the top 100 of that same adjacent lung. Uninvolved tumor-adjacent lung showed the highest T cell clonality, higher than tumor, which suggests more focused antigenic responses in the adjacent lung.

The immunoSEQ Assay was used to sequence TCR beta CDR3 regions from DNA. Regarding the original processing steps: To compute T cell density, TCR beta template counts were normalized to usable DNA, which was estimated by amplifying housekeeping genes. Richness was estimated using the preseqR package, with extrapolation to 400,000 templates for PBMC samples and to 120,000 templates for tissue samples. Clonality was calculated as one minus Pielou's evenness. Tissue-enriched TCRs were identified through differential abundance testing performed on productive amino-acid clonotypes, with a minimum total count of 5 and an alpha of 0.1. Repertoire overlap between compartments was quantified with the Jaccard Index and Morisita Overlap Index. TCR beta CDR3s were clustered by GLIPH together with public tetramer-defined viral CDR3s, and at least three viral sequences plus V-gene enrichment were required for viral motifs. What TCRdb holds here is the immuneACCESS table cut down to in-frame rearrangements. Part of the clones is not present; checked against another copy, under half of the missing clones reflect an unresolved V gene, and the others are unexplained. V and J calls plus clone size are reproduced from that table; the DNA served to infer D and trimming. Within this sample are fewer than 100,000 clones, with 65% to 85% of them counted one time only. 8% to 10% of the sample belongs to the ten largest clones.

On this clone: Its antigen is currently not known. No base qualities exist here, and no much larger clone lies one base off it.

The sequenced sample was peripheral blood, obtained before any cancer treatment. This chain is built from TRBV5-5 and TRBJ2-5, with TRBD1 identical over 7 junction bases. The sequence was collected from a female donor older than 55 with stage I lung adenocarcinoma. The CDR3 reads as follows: CAIHTGDQETQYF. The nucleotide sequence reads TGTGCCATACACACAGGGGACCAAGAGACCCAGTACTTC.